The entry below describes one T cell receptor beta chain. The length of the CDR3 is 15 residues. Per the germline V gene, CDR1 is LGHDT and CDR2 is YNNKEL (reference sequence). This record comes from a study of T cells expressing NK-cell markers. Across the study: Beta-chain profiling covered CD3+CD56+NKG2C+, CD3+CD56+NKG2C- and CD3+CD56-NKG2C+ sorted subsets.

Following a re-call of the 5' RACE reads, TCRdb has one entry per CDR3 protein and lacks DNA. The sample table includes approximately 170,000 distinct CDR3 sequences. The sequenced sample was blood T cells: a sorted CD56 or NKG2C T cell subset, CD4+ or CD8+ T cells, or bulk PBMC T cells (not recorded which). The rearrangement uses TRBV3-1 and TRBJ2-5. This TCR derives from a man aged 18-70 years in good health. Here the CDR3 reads CASSPGRRDQETQYF.